These 2 T cell receptor beta chains originate from one sample sequenced in a study of blood T cell repertoires in COVID-19 (dated by TCRdb to the early 2020s). The library was built by means of the immunoSEQ multiplex PCR assay. TCRdb limited this immuneACCESS table to in-frame rearrangements with V and J called. A share of clones is missing; checked studies link under half to unresolved V genes, and the rest is unexplained. This sample lists 300,000 to 450,000 clones; around 87% were detected once. Of the sample, about 3% falls within the top ten clones. The sample was peripheral blood. The receptor set was obtained from a human donor in a cohort sampled during active COVID-19.

The chain uses TRBV5-1 and TRBJ2-3; 9 bases map to TRBD2. There are 19 residues in the CDR3. V lost 4 bases to trimming and J lost 0 bases; unmatched junction nucleotides: 15. CDR1 is SGHRS and CDR2 is YFSETQ in the germline V gene. The CDR3 is CASSMSGSLSGGSTDTQYF. Written as DNA, the CDR3 is TGCGCCAGCAGCATGTCCGGGAGCCTTAGCGGGGGAAGCACAGATACGCAGTATTTT.

DNA of the CDR3: TGCGCCAGCAGTTGGGGACAGGGGAACACCGGGGAGCTGTTTTTT. Protein: CASSWGQGNTGELFF. This sequence joins TRBV23-1 and TRBJ2-2, with 9 bases fitting TRBD1. TRBV23-1 is labeled an ORF, and its function is uncertain. This CDR3 contains 15 residues. Trimming cost V 5 bases and J 1 base; bases outside gene matches: 2.